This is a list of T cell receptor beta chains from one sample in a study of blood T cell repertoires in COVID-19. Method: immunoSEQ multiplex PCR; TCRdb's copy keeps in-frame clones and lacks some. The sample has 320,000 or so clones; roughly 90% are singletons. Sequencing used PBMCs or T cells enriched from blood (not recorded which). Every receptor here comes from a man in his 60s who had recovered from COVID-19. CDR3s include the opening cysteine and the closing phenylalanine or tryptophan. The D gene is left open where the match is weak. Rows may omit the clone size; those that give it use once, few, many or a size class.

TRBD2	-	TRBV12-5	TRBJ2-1	CASGMRTSAVGQFF	TGTGCTAGTGGTATGCGGACTAGCGCGGTAGGACAGTTCTTC
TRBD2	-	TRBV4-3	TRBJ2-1	CASSQGHPGLAGVFNEQFF	TGCGCCAGCAGCCAAGGACACCCGGGACTAGCGGGAGTATTCAATGAGCAGTTCTTC
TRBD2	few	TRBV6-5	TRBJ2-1	CASSGLAGASVF	TGTGCCAGCAGCGGACTAGCGGGAGCTTCGGTCTTC
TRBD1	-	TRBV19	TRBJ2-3	CASRATGAGDTQYF	TGTGCCAGTAGAGCCACAGGGGCGGGAGATACGCAGTATTTT
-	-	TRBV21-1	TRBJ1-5	CASSNWTASNQPQHF	TGTGCCAGCAGCAACTGGACAGCCAGCAATCAGCCCCAGCATTTT
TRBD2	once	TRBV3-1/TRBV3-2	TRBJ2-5	CASSQELAGVETQYF	TGTGCCAGCAGCCAAGAACTAGCGGGAGTAGAGACCCAGTACTTC
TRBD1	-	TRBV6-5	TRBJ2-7	CASSRTGGEYEQYF	TGTGCCAGCAGCCGGACAGGGGGCGAGTACGAGCAGTACTTC
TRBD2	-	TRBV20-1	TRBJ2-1	CSASLAGANEQFF	TGCAGTGCTAGTCTAGCGGGAGCGAATGAGCAGTTCTTC
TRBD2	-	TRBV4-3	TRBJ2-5	CASSQGYAGVGQETQYF	TGCGCCAGCAGCCAAGGATACGCGGGGGTCGGCCAAGAGACCCAGTACTTC
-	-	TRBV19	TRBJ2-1	CASSTGAYDYNEQFF	TGTGCCAGTAGTACAGGGGCGTACGACTACAATGAGCAGTTCTTC
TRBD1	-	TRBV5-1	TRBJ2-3	CASSFLTGSTDTQYF	TGCGCCAGCAGCTTCCTGACAGGGAGCACAGATACGCAGTATTTT
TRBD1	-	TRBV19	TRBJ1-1	CASSTMDRVNTEAFF	TGTGCCAGTAGTACCATGGACAGGGTGAACACTGAAGCTTTCTTT
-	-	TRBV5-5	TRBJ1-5	CASSFRPIGGGYGNQPQHF	TGTGCCAGCAGCTTCCGCCCGATAGGCGGGGGTTATGGCAATCAGCCCCAGCATTTT
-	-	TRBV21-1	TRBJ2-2	CASSTSDRESNTGELFF	TGTGCCAGCAGCACATCCGACAGGGAATCGAACACCGGGGAGCTGTTTTTT
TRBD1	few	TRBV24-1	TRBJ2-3	CATSDPGQGTDTQYF	TGTGCCACCAGTGATCCGGGACAGGGGACAGATACGCAGTATTTT
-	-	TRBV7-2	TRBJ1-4	CASSQGTATNEKLFF	TGTGCCAGCAGTCAGGGGACCGCAACTAATGAAAAACTGTTTTTT
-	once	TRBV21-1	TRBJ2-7	CASSSQWGQGSSYEQYF	-
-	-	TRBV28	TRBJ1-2	CASSFPWGPNYGYTF	TGTGCCAGCAGTTTCCCCTGGGGCCCTAACTATGGCTACACCTTC
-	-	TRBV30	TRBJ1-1	CAWARIGGEAFF	TGTGCCTGGGCTCGGATCGGGGGTGAAGCTTTCTTT
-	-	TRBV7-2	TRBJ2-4	CASSLLLAKNIQYF	TGTGCCAGCAGCCTTCTCCTAGCCAAAAACATTCAGTACTTC
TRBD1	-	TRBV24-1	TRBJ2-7	CATSDLGTGGGYEQYF	TGTGCCACCAGTGATTTAGGGACAGGGGGCGGCTACGAGCAGTACTTC
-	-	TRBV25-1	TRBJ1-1	CASSVGGEGEAFF	TGTGCCAGCAGTGTCGGGGGGGAGGGTGAAGCTTTCTTT
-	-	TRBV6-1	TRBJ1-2	CASSEGDTPWHNGYTF	TGTGCCAGCAGTGAAGGGGACACACCTTGGCATAATGGCTACACCTTC
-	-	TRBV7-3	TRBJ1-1	CASSPMGRAEAFF	TGTGCCAGCAGCCCGATGGGGAGGGCTGAAGCTTTCTTT
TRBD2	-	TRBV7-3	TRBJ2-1	CASSPGTSHVNEQFF	TGTGCCAGCAGCCCCGGGACTAGTCATGTAAATGAGCAGTTCTTC
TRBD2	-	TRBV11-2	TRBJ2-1	CASSVTSGGYNEQFF	TGTGCCAGCAGCGTCACTAGCGGTGGTTACAATGAGCAGTTCTTC
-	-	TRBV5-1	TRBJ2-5	CASGRTVTETQYF	TGCGCCAGCGGACGGACAGTGACGGAGACCCAGTACTTC
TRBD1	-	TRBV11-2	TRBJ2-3	CASSRTGGFLDTQYF	TGTGCCAGCAGCCGGACAGGCGGTTTTTTAGATACGCAGTATTTT